The 31 T cell receptor beta chains reported below all come from one sample, sequenced in a study of blood T cells in healthy people across ages. Through a sample-barcoded 5' primer and a J-beta primer mix, a second PCR was run for about 6 to 11 cycles. Each CDR3 protein gets one entry after TCRdb re-called the 5' RACE reads with MiXCR. The table records almost 1 million distinct CDR3 sequences, roughly 51% of them present only once. The sample was blood. All receptors come from a woman in her sixties in good health.

This clonotype was counted only a few times. The V and J genes are TRBV7-6 and TRBJ2-1; 13 bases align to TRBD2. V was pared by 1 base and J by 6 bases, with 21 bases of the junction left unmatched. Germline assignment: CDR1 SGHVS and CDR2 FNYEAQ. This CDR3 has 22 residues. The DNA for the CDR3 is TGTGCCAGCAGCTTAGGTTTGTGGTCAGAGGGCTCCGGACTAGCGGGAGTCAATGAGCAGTTCTTC. This translates into CASSLGLWSEGSGLAGVNEQFF. Full variable domain (remainder filled in from reference TRBV7-6 and TRBJ2-1): GAGVSQSPRYKVTKRGQDVALRCDPISGHVSLYWYRQALGQGPEFLTYFNYEAQQDKSGLPNDRFSAERPEGSISTLTIQRTEQRDSAMYRCASSLGLWSEGSGLAGVNEQFFGPGTRLTVL.

The V and J genes are TRBV20-1 and TRBJ2-1, with 7 positions matching TRBD2. The CDR3 is 13 amino acids. Germline assignment: CDR1 DFQATT and CDR2 SNEGSKA (reference sequence). With V trimmed by 3 bases and J by 6 bases, 5 bases remained unmatched. The CDR3 DNA is TGCAGTGCTAGGCTAGCGGACCGCAATGAGCAGTTCTTC. Protein: CSARLADRNEQFF.

This chain links TRBV20-1 with TRBJ2-5; weak D call: TRBD2 (5 bases). The J call is doubtful: the DNA matches TRBJ2-7 better. The germline V gene encodes CDR1 DFQATT and CDR2 SNEGSKA (reference sequence). The CDR3 spans 13 residues. The CDR3, as DNA: TGCAGCCTAACTAGAACTGCTTATTACGAGCAGTACTTC. Protein: CSLTRTAYYEQYF.

This clonotype was seen repeatedly, ten times or more. This chain connects TRBV7-9 to TRBJ1-5; a weak D match, TRBD1 (6 bases). The CDR3 totals 13 residues. The germline V gene has CDR1 SEHNR and CDR2 FQNEAQ (reference sequence). V lost 5 bases, J lost 7 bases, and 12 bases lay in between. The CDR3 DNA is TGTGCCAGCAGCCTACAGGGTGACCAGCCCCAGCATTTT. This encodes CASSLQGDQPQHF. Variable domain in full (rest from reference TRBV7-9 and TRBJ1-5): DTGVSQNPRHKITKRGQNVTFRCDPISEHNRLYWYRQTLGQGPEFLTYFQNEAQLEKSRLLSDRFSAERPKGSFSTLEIQRTEQGDSAMYLCASSLQGDQPQHFGDGTRLSIL.

This clonotype was found a few times. This sequence joins TRBV27 and TRBJ2-1; 8 nucleotides match TRBD2. This CDR3 region has 18 residues. Germline CDR1 and CDR2: MNHEY and SMNVEV (reference sequence). Germline trimming cut 2 bases from V and 0 bases from J; bases unmatched to any gene: 9. CDR3 sequence (DNA): TGTGCCAGCAGTTTAATCAGTTCCAGCGGGAGCTCCTACAATGAGCAGTTCTTC. This encodes CASSLISSSGSSYNEQFF.

V is TRBV28 and J is TRBJ2-1; 12 bases fit TRBD2. The V segment lost 6 bases and the J segment 0 bases; nucleotides outside the gene matches: 15. Germline lookup yields CDR1 MDHEN and CDR2 SYDVKM. The CDR3 sequence is 20 residues long. The CDR3 DNA reads TGTGCCAGCAGCTATACCGTACTAGCGGGGGGATTGAGCTCCTACAATGAGCAGTTCTTC. Protein sequence: CASSYTVLAGGLSSYNEQFF.

There are a few counts of this clonotype. The chain is built from TRBV7-9 and TRBJ1-6, with no clear D. Germline assignment: CDR1 SEHNR and CDR2 FQNEAQ (reference sequence). This CDR3 contains 13 residues. The germline V and J ends were trimmed by 1 base and 13 bases, with 11 bases remaining between them. The CDR3 region is CASSLVMESPLHF. The CDR3 DNA reads TGTGCCAGCAGCTTAGTAATGGAGAGCCCCCTCCACTTT. The variable domain in full, with the rest retrieved from reference TRBV7-9 and TRBJ1-6, is DTGVSQNPRHKITKRGQNVTFRCDPISEHNRLYWYRQTLGQGPEFLTYFQNEAQLEKSRLLSDRFSAERPKGSFSTLEIQRTEQGDSAMYLCASSLVMESPLHFGNGTRLTVT.

The chain links TRBV20-1 to TRBJ1-5; D uncertain. The germline CDR1 and CDR2 sequences are DFQATT and SNEGSKA (reference sequence). This CDR3 comprises 13 residues. V dropped 6 bases and J dropped 6 bases, with 15 bases sitting between them. CDR3 loop: CSANDDGIQPQHF. The CDR3 nucleotides are TGCAGTGCAAACGACGATGGGATTCAGCCCCAGCATTTT.

This clonotype was found a few times. The gene calls are TRBV6-2 or TRBV6-3 and TRBJ1-2; 7 nucleotides line up with TRBD1. Per germline, CDR1 MNHEY and CDR2 SVGEGT. The CDR3 loop spans 16 amino acids. The ends lost 6 bases at V and 5 bases at J; junction bases unmatched: 15. The CDR3 sequence: CASSPSGRGKGYGYTF. CDR3 DNA: TGTGCCAGCAGCCCGTCCGGCAGGGGGAAAGGGTATGGCTACACCTTC.

This rearrangement joins TRBV4-1 to TRBJ1-6; possibly TRBD1 for D (6 bases). V was clipped by 0 bases and J by 8 bases, with 14 bases between them. Germline V gives CDR1 MGHRA, CDR2 YSYEKL. This CDR3 contains 16 residues. CDR3 region: CASSQDPAGEYSPLHF. CDR3 DNA sequence: TGCGCCAGCAGCCAAGATCCAGCAGGGGAATATTCACCCCTCCACTTT.

The chain is built from TRBV27 and TRBJ1-5; no clear D gene. The V gene's germline CDR1 is MNHEY and CDR2 SMNVEV (reference sequence). V dropped 6 bases and J dropped 11 bases, with 20 bases sitting between them. The CDR3 covers 14 residues. CDR3 nucleotides: TGTGCCAGCAGGGGAACGGCCGGACGGCAGGCCCAGCATTTT. Its protein product is CASRGTAGRQAQHF.

This chain joins TRBV30 and TRBJ2-4; 14 bases agree with TRBD2. The J call is doubtful: the DNA matches TRBJ2-7 better. The CDR3 spans 15 residues. Germline V gene data show CDR1 as GTSNPN and CDR2 as SVGIG (reference sequence). This CDR3 is CAWSMGTSGSDEQYF. The CDR3 coding sequence is TGTGCCTGGAGTATGGGGACTAGCGGGAGCGACGAGCAGTACTTC.

As concerns this clonotype: Germline and junction disagree at one end, which may indicate a read error. This rearrangement joins TRBV27 to TRBJ2-7; 8 nucleotides align to TRBD1. The CDR3 loop spans 15 amino acids. In germline, CDR1 is MNHEY, CDR2 SMNVEV (reference sequence). In DNA form, the CDR3 reads TGTGCCAGCAGTTTTTTAGGGACAGGCCCCTACGAGCGGTACTTC. Encoded protein: CASSFLGTGPYERYF.

Only a few counts were recorded for this clonotype. The chain is built from TRBV4-2 and TRBJ2-1, with a possible D match to TRBD2 (6 bases). The V gene's germline CDR1 is LGHNA and CDR2 YNFKEQ. The CDR3 has 15 amino acids. Trimming removed 5 bases at V and 6 bases at J, with 17 bases between. The DNA for the CDR3 is TGTGCCAGCAGCTACCGGGACTCCCCTATCAATGAGCAGTTCTTC. Its translation: CASSYRDSPINEQFF.

The J gene is TRBJ2-1, the V gene TRBV10-3; D is uncertain. The V gene's germline CDR1 is ENHRY and CDR2 SYGVKD. With 2 bases removed from V and 4 bases from J, the gap between germline ends came to 9 bases. The CDR3 is made up of 14 amino acids. CDR3 nucleotide sequence: TGTGCCATCAGTGAGGGGTTAGCTTACAATGAGCAGTTCTTC. Translating gives CAISEGLAYNEQFF.

The chain recombines TRBV6-1 with TRBJ2-6; 12 bases align to TRBD1. The length of the CDR3 is 20 residues. Trimming cost V 6 bases and J 0 bases; bases outside gene matches: 12. Germline assignment: CDR1 MNHNS and CDR2 SASEGT. The CDR3 loop reads CASSRIVGTGGLSGANVLTF. As DNA, the CDR3 is TGTGCCAGCAGCCGAATCGTTGGGACAGGGGGCCTCTCTGGGGCCAACGTCCTGACTTTC.

This clonotype has ten or more counts. The J gene is TRBJ1-2, the V gene TRBV25-1; D not resolved. The CDR3 runs 14 residues. Germline V lookup: CDR1 MGHDK, CDR2 SYGVNS. Deletions cut 8 bases from V and 8 bases from J, with 21 bases between. The CDR3 region is CASAPAKGVVGYTF. DNA for the CDR3: TGTGCCAGCGCCCCCGCAAAGGGCGTAGTAGGCTACACCTTC.

This clonotype was counted only a few times. The chain joins TRBV12-3 or TRBV12-4 to TRBJ2-7; D remains unclear. The V and J ends lost 8 bases and 7 bases respectively, with 15 bases between them. The CDR3 runs 12 residues. Here the CDR3 DNA reads TGTGCCAGCGCAACAGTGGGAAGTGAGCAGTACTTC. Protein: CASATVGSEQYF.

The genes are TRBV27 and TRBJ1-5, with D maybe TRBD1 (5 bases). The V end lost 8 bases, the J end lost 2 bases, and 16 bases lay between the germline ends. Germline V gives CDR1 MNHEY, CDR2 SMNVEV (reference sequence). This CDR3 region has 15 residues. CDR3 residues: CASGAGSIGNQPQHF. CDR3 coding DNA: TGTGCCAGCGGGGCAGGTTCTATCGGCAATCAGCCCCAGCATTTT.

V gene TRBV7-8 combines with J gene TRBJ2-3, with 7 bases identical to TRBD2. CDR1 is SGHVS and CDR2 is FQNEAQ in the germline V gene. The CDR3 length is 16 residues. The V segment lost 1 base and the J segment 2 bases; nucleotides outside the gene matches: 6. The CDR3: CASSLVSGKHTDTQYF. The CDR3 DNA is TGTGCCAGCAGCTTAGTCAGCGGGAAACACACAGATACGCAGTATTTT.

The chain couples TRBV7-6 to TRBJ2-3; D not resolved. The V gene's germline CDR1 is SGHVS and CDR2 FNYEAQ. The ends were cut back, 3 bases at V and 0 bases at J, with 7 bases in the middle. This CDR3 region has 14 residues. The CDR3 region has the DNA TGTGCCAGCAGCTTTGGAGCTAGCACAGATACGCAGTATTTT. It yields the protein CASSFGASTDTQYF.

This clonotype was counted only a few times. The chain recombines TRBV6-2 or TRBV6-3 with TRBJ2-1; D may be TRBD2 (5 bases). Trimming left V 10 bases short and J 6 bases short, with 19 bases between. Germline V gives CDR1 MNHEY, CDR2 SVGEGT. This CDR3 comprises 14 residues. In DNA form, the CDR3 reads TGTGCCATCTGCGACCTAGTAAGCGGCAATGAGCAGTTCTTC. Translating gives CAICDLVSGNEQFF.

The chain joins TRBV7-3 to TRBJ2-1; 15 bases are a match to TRBD2. The CDR3 contains 14 residues. V dropped 5 bases and J dropped 9; count of bases not matched to a gene: 2. Per the germline V gene, CDR1 is SGHTA and CDR2 is FQGTGA. CDR3 loop: CASSVGLAGGEQFF. DNA for the CDR3: TGTGCCAGCAGCGTGGGACTAGCGGGAGGTGAGCAGTTCTTC.

V gene TRBV2 combines with J gene TRBJ1-2, with a tentative D call TRBD1 (6 bases). The CDR3 runs 14 residues. Trimming left V 6 bases short and J 7 bases short, with 18 bases between. Germline V gene lookup returns CDR1 SNHLY and CDR2 FYNNEI. CDR3: CASSDEEGVPGYTF. CDR3 in DNA: TGTGCCAGCAGCGACGAGGAGGGGGTTCCTGGCTACACCTTC.

The chain is built from TRBV5-1 and TRBJ2-1, with 11 bases fitting TRBD2. Germline lookup yields CDR1 SGHRS and CDR2 YFSETQ. The CDR3 loop spans 15 amino acids. Trimming at V came to 3 bases and at J to 5 bases, leaving 4 bases not matched to a gene. The CDR3 DNA sequence: TGCGCCAGCAGCTACCCGGGACTAGCGGACAATGAGCAGTTCTTC. As protein: CASSYPGLADNEQFF.

In DNA, the CDR3 is TGTGCCAGCAGTTTATCGAAAGCGGGGACTGGTAACAATGAGCAGTTCTTC. As protein: CASSLSKAGTGNNEQFF. The chain uses TRBV27 and TRBJ2-1; 7 bases agree with TRBD2. CDR3 size: 17 residues. Germline CDR1 is MNHEY and CDR2 is SMNVEV (reference sequence). The trim removed 0 bases at V and 5 bases at J, leaving 10 bases unmatched.

The chain links TRBV5-1 to TRBJ2-3; tentative D call: TRBD2 (7 bases). The germline V gene encodes CDR1 SGHRS and CDR2 YFSETQ. V was pared by 0 bases and J by 4 bases, with 18 bases between. The CDR3 has 17 residues. This CDR3 reads CASSLVGGRKGADTQYF. DNA for the CDR3: TGCGCCAGCAGCTTGGTCGGGGGGCGAAAAGGGGCAGATACGCAGTATTTT.

V gene TRBV6-6 combines with J gene TRBJ2-1; TRBD2 agrees at 7 bases. Germline assignment: CDR1 MNHNY and CDR2 SVGAGI (reference sequence). V shed 6 bases, J shed 7 bases, and the junction held 3 bases outside the gene matches. There are 12 residues in the CDR3. The CDR3 loop is CASSNSGNEQFF. As DNA, the CDR3 is TGTGCCAGCAGCAATAGCGGGAATGAGCAGTTCTTC.

J is TRBJ2-5 and V is TRBV29-1; a possible D gene is TRBD1 (6 bases). The V and J ends lost 3 bases and 1 base respectively, with 15 bases between them. This CDR3 spans 15 amino acids. Germline CDR1 and CDR2: SQVTM and ANQGSEA. This CDR3 reads CSVDGGRGIQETQYF. CDR3 nucleotides: TGCAGCGTTGATGGGGGCAGGGGCATCCAAGAGACCCAGTACTTC.

This clonotype was seen only a few times. This chain joins TRBV7-9 and TRBJ1-2; D not certain. The CDR3 sequence is 12 residues long. Trimming cost V 3 bases and J 4 bases, with 6 bases left between them. The germline gives CDR1 SEHNR, CDR2 FQNEAQ (reference sequence). DNA of the CDR3: TGTGCCAGCAGCTTCTACTCCTATGGCTACACCTTC. This encodes CASSFYSYGYTF.

V gene TRBV28 combines with J gene TRBJ2-7; D gene uncertain. CDR1 MDHEN and CDR2 SYDVKM come from the germline V gene. CDR3 size: 11 residues. Trimming cost V 7 bases and J 3 bases, with 7 bases left between them. CDR3 sequence: CASTKHYEQYF. CDR3 nucleotides: TGTGCCAGCACCAAACACTACGAGCAGTACTTC.